This paragraph reports one T cell receptor (beta chain). Recruitment covered under 25 US areas and drew participants whose ages spanned roughly 18 to 90 years. Cohort assignment relied on participant-reported clinical history. This sample is part of a study of blood T cell repertoires in COVID-19. Study-wide background: The study drew acute and convalescent COVID-19 samples from the United States, Italy and Spain. The analysed material was cDNA or gDNA that came from T cells, B-cell-depleted T cells, or PBMCs.

Generated by immunoSEQ multiplex PCR, the TCRdb table keeps only in-frame clones and is missing some. The table records 200,000 to 250,000 clones, roughly 90% of them present only once. Germline-derived CDR1 and CDR2 are MNHNS and SASEGT. The V end was cut by 0 bases, the J end by 11 bases, with 10 bases between. The CDR3 contains 12 residues. The specimen sequenced was PBMCs or T cells enriched from blood (not recorded which). V and J are TRBV6-1 and TRBJ1-1; weak D call: TRBD1 (6 bases). The TCR originated in a man in his late teens or twenties with acute COVID-19. The CDR3 sequence: CASSEATGGAFF. The CDR3 coding sequence is TGTGCCAGCAGTGAAGCAACGGGGGGCGCTTTCTTT.